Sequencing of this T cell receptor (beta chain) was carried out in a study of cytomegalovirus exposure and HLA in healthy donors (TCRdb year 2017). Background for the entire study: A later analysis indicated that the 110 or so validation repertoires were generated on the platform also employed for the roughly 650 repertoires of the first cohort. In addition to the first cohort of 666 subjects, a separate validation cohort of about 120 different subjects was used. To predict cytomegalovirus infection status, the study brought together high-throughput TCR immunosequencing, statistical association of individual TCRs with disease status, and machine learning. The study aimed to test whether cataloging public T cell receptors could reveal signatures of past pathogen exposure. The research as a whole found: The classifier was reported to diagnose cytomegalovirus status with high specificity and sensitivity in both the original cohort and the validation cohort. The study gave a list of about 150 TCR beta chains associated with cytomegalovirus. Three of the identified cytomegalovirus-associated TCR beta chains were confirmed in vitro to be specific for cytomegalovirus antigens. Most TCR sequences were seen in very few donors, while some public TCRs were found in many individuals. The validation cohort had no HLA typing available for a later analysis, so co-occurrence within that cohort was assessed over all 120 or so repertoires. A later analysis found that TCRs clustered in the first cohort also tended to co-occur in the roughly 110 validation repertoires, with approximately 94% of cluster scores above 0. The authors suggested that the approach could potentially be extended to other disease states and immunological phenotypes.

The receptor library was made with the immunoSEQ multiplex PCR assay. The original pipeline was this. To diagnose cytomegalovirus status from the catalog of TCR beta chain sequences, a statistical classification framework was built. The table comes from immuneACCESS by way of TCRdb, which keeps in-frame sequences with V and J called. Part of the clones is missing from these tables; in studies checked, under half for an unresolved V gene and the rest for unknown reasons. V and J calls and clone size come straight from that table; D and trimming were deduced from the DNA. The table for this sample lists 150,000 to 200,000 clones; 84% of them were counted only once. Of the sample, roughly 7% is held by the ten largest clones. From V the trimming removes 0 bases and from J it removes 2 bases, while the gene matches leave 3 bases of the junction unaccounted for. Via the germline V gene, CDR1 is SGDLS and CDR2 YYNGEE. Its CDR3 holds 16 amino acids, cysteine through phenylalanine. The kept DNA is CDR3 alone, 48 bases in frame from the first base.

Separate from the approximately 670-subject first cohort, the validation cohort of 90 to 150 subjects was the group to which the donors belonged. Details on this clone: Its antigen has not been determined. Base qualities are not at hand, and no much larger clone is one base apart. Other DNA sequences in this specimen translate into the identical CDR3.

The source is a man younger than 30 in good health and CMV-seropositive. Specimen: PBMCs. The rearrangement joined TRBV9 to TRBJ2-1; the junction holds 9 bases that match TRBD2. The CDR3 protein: CASSVGLAGAYNEQFF. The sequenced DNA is TGTGCCAGCAGCGTAGGGTTAGCGGGGGCCTACAATGAGCAGTTCTTC.